The 24 T cell receptor beta chains below were found in one sample sequenced in a study of cytomegalovirus exposure and HLA in healthy donors. Some clones are missing from TCRdb's copy, which holds only in-frame ones; the method was immunoSEQ multiplex PCR. The repertoire holds about 260,000 clones, with about nine tenths as singletons. Sequencing was carried out using PBMCs. The receptors derive from a woman aged 25 to 45 in good health and CMV-seronegative.

V gene TRBV19 combines with J gene TRBJ2-1; TRBD2 matches 15 bases. V lost 7 bases to trimming and J lost 1 base; unmatched junction nucleotides: 2. Germline CDR1 and CDR2: LNHDA and SQIVND (reference sequence). The CDR3 has 16 amino acids. The CDR3 is CASTGTSGRSYNEQFF. The CDR3 bases are TGTGCCAGTACCGGGACTAGCGGGAGGTCCTACAATGAGCAGTTCTTC.

The chain joins TRBV13 to TRBJ2-2; 11 bases agree with TRBD2. CDR3 length: 15 amino acids. J lost 3 bases, V lost 5 bases, and 2 bases had no gene match. CDR1 is PRHDT, CDR2 FYEKMQ, per germline (reference sequence). The CDR3 region is CASSLAGGHTGELFF. The CDR3 bases are TGTGCCAGCAGCCTAGCGGGAGGCCACACCGGGGAGCTGTTTTTT.

V gene TRBV29-1 combines with J gene TRBJ1-1; 10 nucleotides agree with TRBD1. V shed 7 bases, J shed 5 bases, and the junction held 7 bases outside the gene matches. The CDR3 has 13 residues. Germline CDR1 reads SQVTM; CDR2 reads ANQGSEA. This CDR3 reads CSAEGQGLTEAFF. CDR3 nucleotides: TGCAGCGCCGAGGGACAGGGGTTGACTGAAGCTTTCTTT.

V is TRBV6-5 and J is TRBJ2-7; 13 bases match TRBD2. Germline V gene data show CDR1 as MNHEY and CDR2 as SVGAGI. CDR3 size: 15 residues. J was trimmed by 5 bases and V by 6 bases; bases with no gene match: 7. This chain's CDR3 is CASSRLAGGGHEQYF. In nucleotides, the CDR3 is TGTGCCAGCAGCCGACTAGCGGGAGGAGGACACGAGCAGTACTTC.

The chain is built from TRBV11-1 and TRBJ2-1, with D possibly being TRBD1 or TRBD2 (6 bases each). The CDR3 is 14 residues long. V lost 1 base to trimming and J lost 6 bases, with 10 bases between them. Germline lookup yields CDR1 SGHAT and CDR2 FQDESV (reference sequence). CDR3: CASSLEGGINEQFF. Written as DNA, the CDR3 is TGTGCCAGCAGCTTAGAGGGGGGAATCAATGAGCAGTTCTTC.

The chain's CDR3 is CASSLPTEHAYEQYF. The CDR3, as DNA: TGTGCCAGCAGTTTACCTACGGAACACGCCTACGAGCAGTACTTC. The rearrangement links TRBV28 to TRBJ2-7; D ambiguous. The length of the CDR3 is 15 residues. Trimming stripped 2 bases from V and 2 bases from J, with 13 bases between. The V gene's germline CDR1 is MDHEN and CDR2 SYDVKM.

As concerns this clone: Germline and junction disagree at one end, which may indicate a read error. This sequence joins TRBV27 and TRBJ2-7; 9 nucleotides agree with TRBD1. This CDR3 has 14 residues. Germline-derived CDR1 and CDR2 are MNHEY and SMNVEV (reference sequence). The CDR3 spells CASNLRDRAYEQYF. The DNA of the CDR3 is TGTGCCAGTAACCTCCGGGACAGGGCCTATGAGCAGTACTTC.

This chain links TRBV2 with TRBJ2-7, with D maybe TRBD1 (5 bases). This CDR3 is built from 12 residues. Trimming cost V 6 bases and J 4 bases, with 10 bases left between them. Germline V gene sequence: CDR1 SNHLY, CDR2 FYNNEI. In nucleotides, the CDR3 is TGTGCCAGCAGCGTCAGGGCATACGAGCAGTACTTC. It specifies CASSVRAYEQYF.

In the case of this clone: Mismatch with germline at one junction end may stem from a read error. The chain recombines TRBV7-6 with TRBJ2-7; TRBD2 might be the D (7 bases). Germline V gene sequence: CDR1 SGHVS, CDR2 FNYEAQ. The CDR3 totals 18 residues. DNA for the CDR3: TGTGCCAGCAGCTTAGGGTTGGGAGGGACATTGGACTCCCACGAGCAGTACTTC. This codes for CASSLGLGGTLDSHEQYF.

The rearrangement uses TRBV5-1 and TRBJ2-1; 7 bases are shared with TRBD1. V lost 4 bases, J lost 8 bases, and 9 bases stayed unmatched. The CDR3 consists of 14 residues. Per germline, CDR1 SGHRS and CDR2 YFSETQ. CDR3 sequence: CASSTRQGFDEQFF. The CDR3 DNA follows: TGCGCCAGCAGCACTAGACAGGGTTTCGATGAGCAGTTCTTC.

DNA of the CDR3: TGTGCCAGCAAGACAGGGGGCAACTACGAGCAGTACTTC. Amino acid sequence: CASKTGGNYEQYF. The rearrangement links TRBV7-9 to TRBJ2-7; 10 bases are shared with TRBD1. The V gene end was trimmed by 7 bases and the J gene end by 3 bases; junction bases not matched to a gene: 3. Germline loops: CDR1 SEHNR, CDR2 FQNEAQ (reference sequence). The CDR3 contains 13 residues.

The chain is built from TRBV7-2 and TRBJ2-1; 8 bases match TRBD2. The length of the CDR3 is 16 residues. After removal of 2 bases from V and 4 bases from J, the junction contained 7 bases not matched to a gene. CDR1 is SGHTA and CDR2 is FQGNSA in the germline V gene. CDR3 amino acids: CASSLLGIAGYNEQFF. CDR3 coding DNA: TGTGCCAGCAGCTTATTGGGGATAGCGGGATACAATGAGCAGTTCTTC.

V usage is TRBV7-9 and J usage is TRBJ2-1; no definite D call. This CDR3 is built from 14 residues. The germline V gene encodes CDR1 SEHNR and CDR2 FQNEAQ (reference sequence). Between the trimmed V and J ends, which lost 4 bases and 8 bases, there was a span of 15 bases. The CDR3 sequence is CASSSFGRVDEQFF. For the CDR3, the DNA is TGTGCCAGCAGCTCATTTGGTCGGGTGGATGAGCAGTTCTTC.

The CDR3 DNA sequence: TGTGCCAGCAGCTTAGTCCCGGGGACGGTTACCGGGGAGCTGTTTTTT. This sequence encodes CASSLVPGTVTGELFF. The V call is TRBV7-2, the J call TRBJ2-2, with D perhaps being TRBD1 or TRBD2 (5 bases each). The V end was cut by 1 base, the J end by 5 bases, with 14 bases between. This CDR3 spans 16 amino acids. Germline CDR1 and CDR2: SGHTA and FQGNSA.

This chain connects TRBV28 to TRBJ1-2; no reliable D call. The germline CDR1 and CDR2 sequences are MDHEN and SYDVKM. The CDR3 covers 16 residues. V was shortened by 1 base and J by 2 bases, with 14 bases between the two germline ends. The chain's CDR3 is CASSLLSGNLNYGYTF. CDR3 DNA: TGTGCCAGCAGTTTATTGTCGGGGAACTTAAACTATGGCTACACCTTC.

This chain connects TRBV28 to TRBJ1-2, with 7 bases identical to TRBD1. The CDR3 extends over 14 amino acids. After removal of 5 bases from V and 2 bases from J, the junction contained 5 bases not matched to a gene. Germline V gene sequence: CDR1 MDHEN, CDR2 SYDVKM. The CDR3 protein is CASSPPGQNYGYTF. In DNA form, the CDR3 reads TGTGCCAGCAGTCCCCCGGGACAGAACTATGGCTACACCTTC.

The chain joins TRBV27 to TRBJ2-1, with TRBD2 matching 10 bases. This CDR3 has 16 residues. Germline-derived CDR1 and CDR2 are MNHEY and SMNVEV (reference sequence). V gave up 2 bases and J gave up 8 bases; unmatched junction bases: 9. The CDR3 sequence: CASSLAASGSDDEQFF. The CDR3 coding sequence is TGTGCCAGCAGTTTAGCCGCTAGCGGGAGCGACGATGAGCAGTTCTTC.

The chain uses TRBV28 and TRBJ2-4; D tentatively reads TRBD1 or TRBD2 (6 bases each). Germline V CDR1 and CDR2: MDHEN, SYDVKM. The germline V and J ends were trimmed by 6 bases and 6 bases, with 18 bases remaining between them. CDR3 length equals 15 residues. Written as DNA, the CDR3 is TGTGCCAGCAGGGGGGCCCGCCTCGGGAGAAACATTCAGTACTTC. Translation gives CASRGARLGRNIQYF.

The rearrangement links TRBV5-6 to TRBJ2-7, with a possible D match to TRBD2 (6 bases). CDR3 length: 14 residues. Germline loops: CDR1 SGHDT, CDR2 YYEEEE. V lost 7 bases and J lost 2, with 16 bases in between. CDR3 protein: CASGGLLSPYEQYF. For the CDR3, the DNA is TGTGCCAGCGGGGGACTCCTTTCCCCCTACGAGCAGTACTTC. The variable domain in full, completed from reference TRBV5-6 and TRBJ2-7, reads DAGVTQSPTHLIKTRGQQVTLRCSPKSGHDTVSWYQQALGQGPQFIFQYYEEEERQRGNFPDRFSGHQFPNYSSELNVNALLLGDSALYLCASGGLLSPYEQYFGPGTRLTVT.

The chain carries TRBV6-1 and TRBJ1-5, with D tentatively TRBD1 (5 bases). Germline V lookup: CDR1 MNHNS, CDR2 SASEGT. The CDR3 has 15 amino acids. V lost 5 bases and J 2 bases, leaving 13 bases between the germline ends. CDR3 DNA: TGTGCCAGCAGTCCGGACGGAGGGGGCAATCAGCCCCAGCATTTT. Its translation: CASSPDGGGNQPQHF.

The gene calls are TRBV10-3 and TRBJ1-4; the D gene is possibly TRBD1 (5 bases). Deletions cut 8 bases from V and 8 bases from J, with 24 bases between. Germline V gene lookup returns CDR1 ENHRY and CDR2 SYGVKD. CDR3 length: 16 amino acids. CDR3 in amino acids: CAIGSDGRQGREKLFF. DNA for the CDR3: TGTGCCATCGGATCCGATGGGCGGCAGGGAAGGGAAAAACTGTTTTTT.

The chain links TRBV4-3 to TRBJ2-7, with TRBD2 as a possible D gene (5 bases). CDR1 LGHNA and CDR2 YSLEER come from the germline V gene. Trimming removed 0 bases at V and 2 bases at J, with 20 bases between. This CDR3 has 18 amino acids. CDR3 sequence: CASSQDRVRAGQPYEQYF. The CDR3 DNA reads TGCGCCAGCAGCCAAGATCGGGTAAGGGCGGGCCAACCCTACGAGCAGTACTTC.

V gene TRBV14 combines with J gene TRBJ2-7; tentatively, D is TRBD2 (5 bases). CDR3 length: 15 amino acids. Germline V lookup: CDR1 SGHDN, CDR2 FVKESK. Trimming stripped 2 bases from V and 2 bases from J, with 13 bases between. CDR3 protein: CASSQPASWPYEQYF. The CDR3, as DNA: TGTGCCAGCAGCCAACCAGCTAGCTGGCCCTACGAGCAGTACTTC.

CDR3 in DNA: TGTGCCAGCAGTTTATACGGACAGGGGCTGGAGACCCAGTACTTC. Amino acid sequence: CASSLYGQGLETQYF. V gene TRBV27 combines with J gene TRBJ2-5; 9 nucleotides match TRBD1. The junction had 5 bases not matched to a gene; V was cut back by 1 base and J by 5 bases. The CDR3 is 15 residues long. Germline V gene lookup returns CDR1 MNHEY and CDR2 SMNVEV (reference sequence).